The 14 T cell receptor beta chains below all came from one sample that was sequenced in a study of T cell changes during pregnancy in multiple sclerosis. TCRdb keeps only in-frame clones here, not all; method: immunoSEQ multiplex PCR. Altogether about 20,000 clones are present, more than 80% being singletons, with the ten largest covering 0.6% to 0.7%. Sequenced here: CD4+ T cells from peripheral blood mononuclear cells, sampled in the third trimester of pregnancy. The receptors derive from a female donor in good health, enrolled as a control in a pregnancy study.

The chain links TRBV2 to TRBJ1-6; 8 nucleotides line up with TRBD1. The J segment lost 8 bases and the V segment lost 9 bases, leaving 9 bases of the junction unmatched. This CDR3 is 14 amino acids long. Germline V gene sequence: CDR1 SNHLY, CDR2 FYNNEI. The chain's CDR3 is CASQTGGNYSPLHF. The CDR3 DNA reads TGTGCCAGTCAAACAGGGGGAAACTATTCACCCCTCCACTTT.

V usage is TRBV19 and J usage is TRBJ1-6; D is ambiguous. V lost 7 bases to trimming and J lost 8 bases, with 18 bases between them. This CDR3 region has 15 residues. Germline-derived CDR1 and CDR2 are LNHDA and SQIVND (reference sequence). Here the CDR3 DNA reads TGTGCCAGTACCACCGTCTCCGGAGGTTATTCACCCCTCCACTTT. It yields the protein CASTTVSGGYSPLHF.

The CDR3 loop is CASSYGGGRYNEQFF. The CDR3 nucleotides read TGTGCCAGCAGTTACGGCGGGGGTCGCTACAATGAGCAGTTCTTC. V is TRBV6-7 and J is TRBJ2-1, with 7 positions matching TRBD2. TRBV6-7 is treated as an ORF (open reading frame) with a function not yet certain. CDR3 size: 15 residues. V trimming: 2 bases; J trimming: 3 bases; junction bases outside the gene matches: 4.

The sample holds one count of this clone. This rearrangement joins TRBV6-1 to TRBJ2-1; TRBD2 is a possible D gene (7 bases). CDR1 MNHNS and CDR2 SASEGT come from the germline V gene. The CDR3 runs to 14 residues. V dropped 11 bases and J dropped 6 bases, with 20 bases sitting between them. The CDR3 DNA follows: TGTGCCGTAAGGGGGGGGAAGGGATTCAATGAGCAGTTCTTC. Translating gives CAVRGGKGFNEQFF.

This clone was picked up a small number of times. This sequence joins TRBV7-3 and TRBJ1-1; D call uncertain. The V gene's germline CDR1 is SGHTA and CDR2 FQGTGA. CDR3 length equals 13 residues. The V end lost 9 bases, the J end lost 6 bases, and 17 bases lay between the germline ends. CDR3 region: CASPPRQISEAFF. The CDR3 coding sequence is TGTGCCAGTCCCCCGAGGCAGATCTCTGAAGCTTTCTTT.

The chain combines TRBV5-1 with TRBJ2-3; D is perhaps TRBD1 (5 bases). The CDR3 contains 15 residues. CDR1 SGHRS and CDR2 YFSETQ come from the germline V gene. The V and J ends lost 5 bases and 3 bases respectively, with 16 bases between them. This chain's CDR3 is CASRDQGLGTDTQYF. The CDR3 nucleotides read TGCGCCAGCAGAGACCAGGGCCTTGGTACAGATACGCAGTATTTT.

V gene TRBV6-5 combines with J gene TRBJ2-1, with a possible D match to TRBD2 (7 bases). Germline CDR1 MNHEY, CDR2 SVGAGI. The CDR3 has 14 amino acids. V lost 8 bases and J lost 4, with 15 bases in between. Here the CDR3 reads CASGRGDVYNEQFF. The CDR3 nucleotides read TGTGCCAGCGGGAGGGGGGACGTTTACAATGAGCAGTTCTTC.

This chain uses TRBV28 with TRBJ1-5; 7 bases line up with TRBD1. Germline V gene lookup returns CDR1 MDHEN and CDR2 SYDVKM. J gave up 6 bases and V 6 bases, and 8 bases lay outside the gene matches. This CDR3 has 14 amino acids. CDR3 coding DNA: TGTGCCAGCAGGTTAACAGGGGAGACTCAGCCCCAGCATTTT. This translates into CASRLTGETQPQHF.

The V call is TRBV5-6, the J call TRBJ2-5, with D uncertain. Trimming took off 1 base at V and 5 bases at J, with 15 bases between the two ends. This CDR3 has 15 amino acids. Germline loops: CDR1 SGHDT, CDR2 YYEEEE. The CDR3 nucleotides read TGTGCCAGCAGCTTGATGACCAGAGCGCCGGAGACCCAGTACTTC. It translates to CASSLMTRAPETQYF.

The chain uses TRBV7-3 and TRBJ1-2; D might be TRBD1 (6 bases). CDR1 is SGHTA and CDR2 is FQGTGA in the germline V gene. This CDR3 spans 13 amino acids. V was trimmed by 1 base and J by 6 bases, leaving 9 bases between them. The CDR3 DNA is TGTGCCAGCAGCTTAAGCCAGGGGAATGGCTACACCTTC. It encodes CASSLSQGNGYTF.

The rearrangement uses TRBV29-1 and TRBJ2-7, with TRBD2 matching 8 bases. Germline CDR1 SQVTM, CDR2 ANQGSEA. There are 14 residues in the CDR3. V lost 4 bases, J lost 1 base, and 6 bases stayed unmatched. The CDR3 sequence: CSVVGTSGSYEQYF. CDR3 DNA: TGCAGCGTTGTTGGCACTAGCGGTTCCTACGAGCAGTACTTC.

CDR3 sequence reads: CSARSRVAVSSEQFF. DNA for the CDR3: TGCAGCGCACGATCACGGGTTGCCGTAAGCAGTGAGCAGTTCTTC. This chain joins TRBV29-1 and TRBJ2-1; the D is unclear. The CDR3 spans 15 residues. Germline CDR1 is SQVTM and CDR2 is ANQGSEA. Trimming left V 7 bases short and J 9 bases short, with 25 bases between.

This clone was seen once. The rearrangement links TRBV7-8 to TRBJ2-1; possibly TRBD2 for D (6 bases). The CDR3 loop spans 17 amino acids. Germline CDR1 reads SGHVS; CDR2 reads FQNEAQ. Trimming took off 5 bases at V and 7 bases at J, with 24 bases between the two ends. CDR3 region: CASSTRAGLLSGNEQFF. CDR3 DNA: TGTGCCAGCAGCACCCGGGCGGGACTCCTCTCGGGGAATGAGCAGTTCTTC.

The chain links TRBV25-1 to TRBJ1-6; 10 nucleotides agree with TRBD1. CDR1 and CDR2 (germline): MGHDK, SYGVNS. The CDR3 covers 16 residues. V gave up 5 bases and J gave up 7 bases; unmatched junction bases: 8. CDR3 sequence reads: CASSKTSGQGNSPLHF. CDR3 DNA sequence: TGTGCCAGCAGTAAAACCTCGGGACAGGGGAATTCACCCCTCCACTTT.